This T cell receptor beta chain was found in a study of T cell clonality in common variable immunodeficiency. About this clone itself: Antigen unknown. The read ends 3 residues early relative to the CDR3; the germline J gene fills the gap.

Donors gave roughly 5 to 8 ml heparinized peripheral whole blood. Clones were sequenced by immunoSEQ multiplex PCR, and TCRdb holds only the in-frame ones, with some missing. This repertoire lists some 53,000 clones without singletons; 3% to 4% sits in the top ten. V dropped 5 bases and J dropped 5 bases, with 4 bases sitting between them. There are 10 residues in the CDR3. The germline V gene encodes CDR1 SEHNR and CDR2 FQNEAQ (reference sequence). Overall study findings and caveats: T cell subpopulation sequencing would be needed to explain CVID clonality.

This TCR derives from a person aged 18 to 69 in good health. Specimen: peripheral blood mononuclear cells. The chain is built from TRBV7-9 and TRBJ2-7; D remains ambiguous. The CDR3 is CASSRDEQYF. The CDR3 bases that were read are TGTGCCAGCAGCCGCGACGAG.